This T cell receptor beta chain appears in the sequencing data of a study of vaccination and CD4 T cells after COVID-19. With the Oncomine TCR Beta short-read assay, DNA from cultured CD4+ T cells was sequenced. Genomic DNA extraction was carried out from cultured CD4+ T cells. TCRdb independently ran MiXCR on the PCR reads; one entry per CDR3 protein. The data hold about 9,600 distinct CDR3 sequences, with 25% to 35% observed a single time. The CDR3 consists of 15 residues. The germline V gene encodes CDR1 DFQATT and CDR2 SNEGSKA (reference sequence). With 3 bases removed from V and 5 bases from J, the gap between germline ends came to 17 bases. Treatment described: 10-day PBMC culture with coronavirus spike peptide pools or control peptides (ViraFEST assay). Collection of the unexposed donor's CD4+ T cells took place before the COVID-19 pandemic (2011-2018). Each well held 2 million or so PBMCs in IL-2 (about 10 IU/ml) medium with 10 ug/ml peptide pools. The authors replaced half the medium with fresh IL-2 medium on days 3 and 7.

This clonotype appeared a few times. The antigen is unknown. Sequencing was done on a sample of CD4+ T cells from blood, cultured in vitro. V gene TRBV20-1 combines with J gene TRBJ1-5, with D perhaps TRBD1 (6 bases). The clonotype was recovered from a human donor in good health. The CDR3 region is CSAREGKGEYQPQHF. CDR3 in DNA: TGCAGTGCTAGGGAAGGGAAGGGGGAGTATCAGCCCCAGCATTTT.